The following is a T cell receptor (beta chain) sequence with its context. Antigen specificity is unknown. The data were taken from a study of cytotoxic CD8 clonotypes in ibrutinib-treated CLL. Study background: Approximately 25 partial and 2 complete responses; at median 68 months, roughly 15 remitted, around twelve progressed. On average, each sample had about 260,000 productive templates and approximately 100,000 productive rearrangements. Study results and limitations: For progressing versus sustained-remission patients, sampling times were not the same.

The CDR3 spans 15 residues. From germline, CDR1 is MGHDK and CDR2 SYGVNS. The V and J ends lost 4 bases and 5 bases, in that order; junction bases with no gene match: 7. The protocol was immunoSEQ multiplex PCR, while the TCRdb copy is restricted to in-frame clones and leaves out a portion. The sample lists approximately 84,000 clones, roughly 80% occurring once. The sequence came from a human donor with chronic lymphocytic leukemia. The J gene is TRBJ2-1, the V gene TRBV25-1; 8 bases align to TRBD1. The source was PBMCs, collected after 12 months of ibrutinib treatment. Here the CDR3 DNA reads TGTGCCAGCAGTGCCCTGGACAGGGATCACAATGAGCAGTTCTTC. It encodes CASSALDRDHNEQFF.